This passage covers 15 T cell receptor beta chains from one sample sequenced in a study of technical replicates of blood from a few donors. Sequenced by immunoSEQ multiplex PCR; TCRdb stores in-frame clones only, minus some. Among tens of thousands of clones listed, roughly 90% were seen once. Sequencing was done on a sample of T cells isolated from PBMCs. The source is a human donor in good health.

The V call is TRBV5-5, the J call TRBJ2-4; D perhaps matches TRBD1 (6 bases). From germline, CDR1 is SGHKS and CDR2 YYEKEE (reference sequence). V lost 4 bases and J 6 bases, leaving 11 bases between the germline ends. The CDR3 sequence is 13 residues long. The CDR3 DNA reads TGTGCCAGCAGCACAGGACAGTCAAACATTCAGTACTTC. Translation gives CASSTGQSNIQYF.

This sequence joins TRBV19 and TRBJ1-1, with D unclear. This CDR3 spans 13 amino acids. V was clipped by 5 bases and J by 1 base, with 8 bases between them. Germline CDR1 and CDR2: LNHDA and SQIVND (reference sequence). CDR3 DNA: TGTGCCAGTAGTCGCGGTCGGAACACTGAAGCTTTCTTT. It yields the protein CASSRGRNTEAFF.

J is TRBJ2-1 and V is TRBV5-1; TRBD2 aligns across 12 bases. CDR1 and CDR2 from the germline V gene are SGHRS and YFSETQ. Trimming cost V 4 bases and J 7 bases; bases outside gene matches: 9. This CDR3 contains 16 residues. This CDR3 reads CASSPSGRDWENEQFF. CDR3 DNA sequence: TGCGCCAGCAGCCCTAGCGGGAGGGATTGGGAGAATGAGCAGTTCTTC. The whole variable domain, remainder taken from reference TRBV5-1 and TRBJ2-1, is KAGVTQTPRYLIKTRGQQVTLSCSPISGHRSVSWYQQTPGQGLQFLFEYFSETQRNKGNFPGRFSGRQFSNSRSEMNVSTLELGDSALYLCASSPSGRDWENEQFFGPGTRLTVL.

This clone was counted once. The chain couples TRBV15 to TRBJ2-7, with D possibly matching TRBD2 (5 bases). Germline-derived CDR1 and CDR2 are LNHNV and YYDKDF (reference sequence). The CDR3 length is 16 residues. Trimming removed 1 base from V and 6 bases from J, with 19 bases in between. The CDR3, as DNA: TGTGCCACCAGCAGAGGGGGAGAGTTCGGCGGAGTCGAGCAGTACTTC. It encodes CATSRGGEFGGVEQYF.

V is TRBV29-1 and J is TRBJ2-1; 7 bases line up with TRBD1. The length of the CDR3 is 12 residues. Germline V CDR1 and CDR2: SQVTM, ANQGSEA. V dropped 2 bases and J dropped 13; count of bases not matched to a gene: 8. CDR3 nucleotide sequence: TGCAGCGTTGAACCACAGGGGTTTTCTCAGTTCTTC. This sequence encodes CSVEPQGFSQFF.

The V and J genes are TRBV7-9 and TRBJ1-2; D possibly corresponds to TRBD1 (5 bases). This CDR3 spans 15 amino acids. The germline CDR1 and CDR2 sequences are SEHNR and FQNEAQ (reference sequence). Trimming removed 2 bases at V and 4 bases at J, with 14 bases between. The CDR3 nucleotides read TGTGCCAGCAGCTTACCCGGTGGGGCCTTCTATGGCTACACCTTC. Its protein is CASSLPGGAFYGYTF.

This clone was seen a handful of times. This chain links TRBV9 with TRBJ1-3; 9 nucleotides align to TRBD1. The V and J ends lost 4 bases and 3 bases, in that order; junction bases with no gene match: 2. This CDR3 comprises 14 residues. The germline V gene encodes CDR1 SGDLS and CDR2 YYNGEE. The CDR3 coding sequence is TGTGCCAGCAGCTGGACAGGGGTTGGAAACACCATATATTTT. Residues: CASSWTGVGNTIYF.

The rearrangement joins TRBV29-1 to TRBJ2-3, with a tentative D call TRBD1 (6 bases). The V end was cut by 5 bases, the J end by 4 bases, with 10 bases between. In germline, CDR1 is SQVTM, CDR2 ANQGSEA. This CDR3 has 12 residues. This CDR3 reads CSVWRQADTQYF. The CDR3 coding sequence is TGCAGCGTTTGGAGACAGGCAGATACGCAGTATTTT.

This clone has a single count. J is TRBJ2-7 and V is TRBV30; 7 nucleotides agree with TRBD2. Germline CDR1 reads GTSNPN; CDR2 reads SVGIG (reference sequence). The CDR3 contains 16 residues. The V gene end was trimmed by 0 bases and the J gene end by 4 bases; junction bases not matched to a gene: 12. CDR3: CAWSVQSGTYQYEQYF. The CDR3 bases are TGTGCCTGGAGTGTACAAAGCGGGACTTATCAGTACGAGCAGTACTTC.

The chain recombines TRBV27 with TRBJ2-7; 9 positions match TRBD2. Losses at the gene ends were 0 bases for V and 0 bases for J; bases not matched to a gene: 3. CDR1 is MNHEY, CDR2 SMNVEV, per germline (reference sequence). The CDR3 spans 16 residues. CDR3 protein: CASSLSTGLASYEQYF. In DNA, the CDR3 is TGTGCCAGCAGTTTATCAACGGGACTAGCCTCCTACGAGCAGTACTTC.

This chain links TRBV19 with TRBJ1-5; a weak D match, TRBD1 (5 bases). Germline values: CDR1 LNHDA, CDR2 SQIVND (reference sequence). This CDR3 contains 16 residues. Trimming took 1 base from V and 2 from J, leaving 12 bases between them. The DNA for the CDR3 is TGTGCCAGTAGTATAGCGGGCAGGGTGGGCAATCAGCCCCAGCATTTT. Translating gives CASSIAGRVGNQPQHF.

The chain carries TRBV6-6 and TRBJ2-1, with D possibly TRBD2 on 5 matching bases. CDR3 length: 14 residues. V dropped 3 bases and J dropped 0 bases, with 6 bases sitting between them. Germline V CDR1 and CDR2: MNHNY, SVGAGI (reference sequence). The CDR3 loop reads CASSYSDSYNEQFF. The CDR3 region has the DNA TGTGCCAGCAGTTATAGCGACTCCTACAATGAGCAGTTCTTC.

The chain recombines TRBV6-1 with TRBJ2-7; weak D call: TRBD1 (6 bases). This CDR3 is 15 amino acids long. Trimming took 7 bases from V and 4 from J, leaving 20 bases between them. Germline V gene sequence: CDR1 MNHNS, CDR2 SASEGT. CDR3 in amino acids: CASILQGNTRYEQYF. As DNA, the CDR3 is TGTGCCAGCATCTTACAGGGAAATACCAGATACGAGCAGTACTTC.

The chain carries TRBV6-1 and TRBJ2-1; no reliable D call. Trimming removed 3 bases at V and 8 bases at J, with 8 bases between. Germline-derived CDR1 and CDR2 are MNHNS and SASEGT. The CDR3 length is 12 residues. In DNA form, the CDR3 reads TGTGCCAGCAGTGATTATAGCTATGAGCAGTTCTTC. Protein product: CASSDYSYEQFF.

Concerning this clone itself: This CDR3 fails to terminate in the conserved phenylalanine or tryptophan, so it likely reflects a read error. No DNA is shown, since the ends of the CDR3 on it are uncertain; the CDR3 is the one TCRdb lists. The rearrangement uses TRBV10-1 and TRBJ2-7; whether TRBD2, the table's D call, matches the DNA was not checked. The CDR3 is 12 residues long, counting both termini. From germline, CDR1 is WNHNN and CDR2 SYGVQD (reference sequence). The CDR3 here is CASSGWAGVLTL.